Here is one T cell receptor beta chain with its context. What it binds is not known. This record belongs to a study of T cell responses to AZD1222 COVID-19 vaccine. Overall study: Combined were second doses at about 4 or about 12 weeks.

The method was immunoSEQ multiplex PCR; TCRdb's version includes in-frame clones alone and lacks a portion of them. The sample consists of more than 250,000 clones, just over 90% of them appearing once. General study results and limits: Females made up more of the donors, who were largely white British, and clonal diversity may have come out too low. Dominant at 160-218 and 743-854, vaccine-associated CD4 TCRs also spanned spike. No repertoire was sampled before or during the peak T cell response, only after it.

Looked up from germline, CDR1 is MNHEY and CDR2 is SVGEGT. This CDR3 has 15 residues. V lost 6 bases and J lost 0, with 14 bases in between. The sequencing used peripheral blood, collected on day 0 of AZD1222 vaccination. The chain is built from TRBV6-2 or TRBV6-3 and TRBJ1-1; D is perhaps TRBD1 (5 bases). This receptor was identified in an adult in good health. The CDR3 DNA reads as TGTGCCAGCAGCCGGGCGGGGGATATGAACACTGAAGCTTTCTTT. Translation gives CASSRAGDMNTEAFF.